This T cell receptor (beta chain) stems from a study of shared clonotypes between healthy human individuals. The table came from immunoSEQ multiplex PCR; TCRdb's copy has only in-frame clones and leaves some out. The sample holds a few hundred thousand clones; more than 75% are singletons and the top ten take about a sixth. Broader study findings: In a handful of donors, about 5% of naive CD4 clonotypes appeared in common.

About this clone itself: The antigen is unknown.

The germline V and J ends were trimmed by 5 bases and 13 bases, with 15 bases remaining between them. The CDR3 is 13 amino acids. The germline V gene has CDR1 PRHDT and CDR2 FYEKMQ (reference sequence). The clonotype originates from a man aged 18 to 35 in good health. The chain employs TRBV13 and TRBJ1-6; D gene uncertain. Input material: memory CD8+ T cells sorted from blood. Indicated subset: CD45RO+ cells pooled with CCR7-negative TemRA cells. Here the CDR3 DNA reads TGTGCCAGCAGCGAACTCACGGATACGCCCCTCCACTTT. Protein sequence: CASSELTDTPLHF.